This T cell receptor (beta chain) was captured in a study of early T cells in non-severe SARS-CoV-2 infection. Germline V gives CDR1 SGHKS, CDR2 YYEKEE (reference sequence). The CDR3 is 13 residues long. The trim removed 2 bases at V and 11 bases at J, leaving 8 bases unmatched. This clonotype appeared many times. Unique molecular identifiers were attached to individual cDNA molecules. Via MiXCR, TCRdb re-called the 5' RACE reads, giving one row per CDR3 protein. The table includes about 23,000 distinct CDR3 sequences, roughly 4.7% detected once. This TCR was sampled from an adult who was a healthcare worker with PCR-confirmed SARS-CoV-2 infection or an uninfected control (not recorded which). This chain joins TRBV5-5 and TRBJ1-1; 8 bases align to TRBD1. Sequenced: whole blood. Written as DNA, the CDR3 is TGTGCCAGCAGCTTCGACAGGGGAGTTCTTGCTTTCTTT. Translation gives CASSFDRGVLAFF.